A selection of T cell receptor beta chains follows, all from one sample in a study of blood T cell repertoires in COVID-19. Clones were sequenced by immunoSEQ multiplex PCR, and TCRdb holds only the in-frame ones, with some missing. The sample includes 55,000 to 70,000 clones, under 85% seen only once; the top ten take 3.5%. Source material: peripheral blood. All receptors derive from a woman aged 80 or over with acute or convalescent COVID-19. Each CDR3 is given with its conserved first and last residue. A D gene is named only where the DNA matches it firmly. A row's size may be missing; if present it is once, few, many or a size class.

CDR3 DNA: TGTGCCAGCAGTTTGGGACTAGTCAGGGAGCAGTTCTTC
CDR3 protein: CASSLGLVREQFF
CDR3 length: 13
D gene: TRBD2
V gene: TRBV27
clone size: -
J gene: TRBJ2-1

CDR3 DNA: TGTGCCAGCTCACCGCGACTGGAGAACACCGGGGAGCTGTTTTTT
CDR3 protein: CASSPRLENTGELFF
CDR3 length: 15
D gene: -
V gene: TRBV18
clone size: -
J gene: TRBJ2-2

CDR3 DNA: TGCGCCAGCAGCCCCCGGGACAGGGTTTGGAGAGAGCAGTACTTC
CDR3 protein: CASSPRDRVWREQYF
CDR3 length: 15
D gene: TRBD1
V gene: TRBV5-1
clone size: -
J gene: TRBJ2-7

CDR3 DNA: TGCGCCAGCAGCCACCCGACAGGGGAGGCCAATCAGCCCCAGCATTTT
CDR3 protein: CASSHPTGEANQPQHF
CDR3 length: 16
D gene: TRBD1
V gene: TRBV4-1
clone size: -
J gene: TRBJ1-5

CDR3 DNA: TGCGCCAGCAGCCAAGAAGTAGGGACAGGGGATGGCTACACCTTC
CDR3 protein: CASSQEVGTGDGYTF
CDR3 length: 15
D gene: TRBD1
V gene: TRBV4-3
clone size: few
J gene: TRBJ1-2

CDR3 DNA: TGTGCCTGGAGTGTACGTAGGGAGGGATATGGCTACACCTTC
CDR3 protein: CAWSVRREGYGYTF
CDR3 length: 14
D gene: -
V gene: TRBV30
clone size: -
J gene: TRBJ1-2

CDR3 DNA: TGTGCCAGTAGTACCTTCCGGGACAGCTATGGCTACACCTTC
CDR3 protein: CASSTFRDSYGYTF
CDR3 length: 14
D gene: TRBD1
V gene: TRBV19
clone size: -
J gene: TRBJ1-2

CDR3 DNA: TGTGCCAGCGGGACAGGGTCCGGCAATCAGCCCCAGCATTTT
CDR3 protein: CASGTGSGNQPQHF
CDR3 length: 14
D gene: TRBD1
V gene: TRBV6-5
clone size: -
J gene: TRBJ1-5

CDR3 DNA: TGTGCCAGTCAGGGGGTTTATGGCTACACCTTC
CDR3 protein: CASQGVYGYTF
CDR3 length: 11
D gene: TRBD1
V gene: TRBV6-5
clone size: -
J gene: TRBJ1-2

CDR3 DNA: TGCGCCAGCAGCCCCGGGGGGATCTACAATGAGCAGTTCTTC
CDR3 protein: CASSPGGIYNEQFF
CDR3 length: 14
D gene: TRBD2
V gene: TRBV5-1
clone size: -
J gene: TRBJ2-1

CDR3 DNA: TGTGCCAGCAGTGAAGGAATAGGGGAAAATTCACCCCTCCACTTT
CDR3 protein: CASSEGIGENSPLHF
CDR3 length: 15
D gene: -
V gene: TRBV6-1
clone size: -
J gene: TRBJ1-6

CDR3 DNA: TGTGCCAGCAGTGCCCCCGGGACAGGTGCCTACGAGCAGTACTTC
CDR3 protein: CASSAPGTGAYEQYF
CDR3 length: 15
D gene: TRBD1
V gene: TRBV6-6
clone size: -
J gene: TRBJ2-7

CDR3 DNA: TGCGCCAGCAGCAAAGGGGGACAGGGAGGCTACAATGAGCAGTTCTTC
CDR3 protein: CASSKGGQGGYNEQFF
CDR3 length: 16
D gene: TRBD1
V gene: TRBV5-1
clone size: -
J gene: TRBJ2-1

CDR3 DNA: TGTGCCTGGAACAGCGGGCAGGGGGTTGCAGATACGCAGTATTTT
CDR3 protein: CAWNSGQGVADTQYF
CDR3 length: 15
D gene: -
V gene: TRBV30
clone size: -
J gene: TRBJ2-3

CDR3 DNA: TGTGCCGGGGAGGGGCCCAGAATCGAAGCTTTCTTT
CDR3 protein: CAGEGPRIEAFF
CDR3 length: 12
D gene: -
V gene: TRBV2
clone size: -
J gene: TRBJ1-1

CDR3 DNA: TGTGCCACCAGTGACTTAGCGGGAGAATACAATGAGCAGTTCTTC
CDR3 protein: CATSDLAGEYNEQFF
CDR3 length: 15
D gene: TRBD2
V gene: TRBV24-1
clone size: few
J gene: TRBJ2-1

CDR3 DNA: TGTGCCTGGGCTCGGGGTTTTGAATTCTACGAGCAGTACTTC
CDR3 protein: CAWARGFEFYEQYF
CDR3 length: 14
D gene: -
V gene: TRBV30
clone size: -
J gene: TRBJ2-7

CDR3 DNA: TGTGCCTGGAGTGTACAGTCAGGACTAAATCAGCCCCAGCATTTT
CDR3 protein: CAWSVQSGLNQPQHF
CDR3 length: 15
D gene: -
V gene: TRBV30
clone size: -
J gene: TRBJ1-5

CDR3 DNA: TGTGCCAGCACCAAAGGGGTCGCCTACGAGCAGTACTTC
CDR3 protein: CASTKGVAYEQYF
CDR3 length: 13
D gene: -
V gene: TRBV6-5
clone size: -
J gene: TRBJ2-7

CDR3 DNA: TGTGCCAGCTCACCACAAACAGGGTTCCAAGAGACCCAGTACTTC
CDR3 protein: CASSPQTGFQETQYF
CDR3 length: 15
D gene: -
V gene: TRBV18
clone size: -
J gene: TRBJ2-5

CDR3 DNA: TGTGCCAGCAGCTTAATGGACACCACGGAGACCCAGTACTTC
CDR3 protein: CASSLMDTTETQYF
CDR3 length: 14
D gene: -
V gene: TRBV11-2
clone size: -
J gene: TRBJ2-5

CDR3 DNA: TGTGCCAGCAGCCAAGGGGACAGGGGAAGGAACACCGGGGAGCTGTTTTTT
CDR3 protein: CASSQGDRGRNTGELFF
CDR3 length: 17
D gene: TRBD1
V gene: TRBV3-1/TRBV3-2
clone size: -
J gene: TRBJ2-2

CDR3 DNA: TGTGCCAGCGACCGGGTCTACGAGCAGTACTTC
CDR3 protein: CASDRVYEQYF
CDR3 length: 11
D gene: -
V gene: TRBV2
clone size: -
J gene: TRBJ2-7

CDR3 DNA: TGTGCCAGCTCACCCACAGCAGGACTAGAAGCGAATACGCAGTATTTT
CDR3 protein: CASSPTAGLEANTQYF
CDR3 length: 16
D gene: TRBD2
V gene: TRBV18
clone size: few
J gene: TRBJ2-3

CDR3 DNA: TGTGCCAGCTCAATAGCCAAAAACATTCAGTACTTC
CDR3 protein: CASSIAKNIQYF
CDR3 length: 12
D gene: -
V gene: TRBV2
clone size: -
J gene: TRBJ2-4

CDR3 DNA: TGTGCCAGCAGCCCTAGTCACCCGAACTATGGCTACACCTTC
CDR3 protein: CASSPSHPNYGYTF
CDR3 length: 14
D gene: -
V gene: TRBV9
clone size: -
J gene: TRBJ1-2

CDR3 DNA: TGTGCCAGCAGCCCCTATTCTAGCGGGGGGGCGTCAGATACGCAGTATTTT
CDR3 protein: CASSPYSSGGASDTQYF
CDR3 length: 17
D gene: TRBD2
V gene: TRBV3-1/TRBV3-2
clone size: -
J gene: TRBJ2-3

CDR3 DNA: TGTGCCAGCAGGGCTAGTTCAAACAATGAGCAGTTCTTC
CDR3 protein: CASRASSNNEQFF
CDR3 length: 13
D gene: -
V gene: TRBV7-8
clone size: once
J gene: TRBJ2-1

CDR3 DNA: TGTGCCAGCAGTTTAACCGGGACTAGCGGTGTCTACGAGCAGTACTTC
CDR3 protein: CASSLTGTSGVYEQYF
CDR3 length: 16
D gene: TRBD2
V gene: TRBV27
clone size: -
J gene: TRBJ2-7

CDR3 DNA: TGTGCCAGCAGCCAAGGGGGCGGCGGCTACACCTTC
CDR3 protein: CASSQGGGGYTF
CDR3 length: 12
D gene: -
V gene: TRBV3-1/TRBV3-2
clone size: -
J gene: TRBJ1-2

CDR3 DNA: TGTGCCATCAGTGAGTCCGGGACAGGCTACGAGCAGTACTTC
CDR3 protein: CAISESGTGYEQYF
CDR3 length: 14
D gene: TRBD1
V gene: TRBV10-3
clone size: -
J gene: TRBJ2-7

CDR3 DNA: TGTGCCAGCAGTCCCGGGGGGGGCGACTATGGCTACACCTTC
CDR3 protein: CASSPGGGDYGYTF
CDR3 length: 14
D gene: -
V gene: TRBV28
clone size: -
J gene: TRBJ1-2

CDR3 DNA: TGCGCCAGCAGTCAGAGGAATGGGTTCGCAGGGACTGAAGCTTTCTTT
CDR3 protein: CASSQRNGFAGTEAFF
CDR3 length: 16
D gene: -
V gene: TRBV23-1
clone size: -
J gene: TRBJ1-1

CDR3 DNA: TGTGCCAGCAGCGTGGGCGGGCACTCTGGAAACACCATATATTTT
CDR3 protein: CASSVGGHSGNTIYF
CDR3 length: 15
D gene: -
V gene: TRBV9
clone size: -
J gene: TRBJ1-3

CDR3 DNA: TGTGCCAGCAGTGGGACAGGGGAGTACCTCCTCTACGAGCAGTACTTC
CDR3 protein: CASSGTGEYLLYEQYF
CDR3 length: 16
D gene: TRBD1
V gene: TRBV28
clone size: -
J gene: TRBJ2-7

CDR3 DNA: TGTGCCAGCAGCTCGACCGGGACAGCTTATAATTCACCCCTCCACTTT
CDR3 protein: CASSSTGTAYNSPLHF
CDR3 length: 16
D gene: TRBD1
V gene: TRBV7-2
clone size: -
J gene: TRBJ1-6

CDR3 DNA: TGTGCCAGTAGTATCCCAACAAGACTAGTGGCTTTTCCAGATACGCAGTATTTT
CDR3 protein: CASSIPTRLVAFPDTQYF
CDR3 length: 18
D gene: -
V gene: TRBV19
clone size: -
J gene: TRBJ2-3

CDR3 DNA: TGTGCCAGCAGACTGAGACAGGGGGCTGCCTACGAGCAGTACTTC
CDR3 protein: CASRLRQGAAYEQYF
CDR3 length: 15
D gene: TRBD1
V gene: TRBV4-2
clone size: -
J gene: TRBJ2-7

CDR3 DNA: TGTGCCACCAGTGATTGGGGACAGATCGACACCGGGGAGCTGTTTTTT
CDR3 protein: CATSDWGQIDTGELFF
CDR3 length: 16
D gene: TRBD1
V gene: TRBV24-1
clone size: -
J gene: TRBJ2-2

CDR3 DNA: TGTGCCAGCAGTTTATCAGGGAATAATCAGCCCCAGCATTTT
CDR3 protein: CASSLSGNNQPQHF
CDR3 length: 14
D gene: -
V gene: TRBV28
clone size: -
J gene: TRBJ1-5

CDR3 DNA: TGTGCCAGCAGCCTGCAAGGAACGGGGAGCTCCTACAATGAGCAGTTCTTC
CDR3 protein: CASSLQGTGSSYNEQFF
CDR3 length: 17
D gene: -
V gene: TRBV4-2
clone size: once
J gene: TRBJ2-1

CDR3 DNA: TGTGCCAGCAGCGTAGGTAACAGGAACTATGGCTACACCTTC
CDR3 protein: CASSVGNRNYGYTF
CDR3 length: 14
D gene: -
V gene: TRBV9
clone size: -
J gene: TRBJ1-2

CDR3 DNA: TGTGCCAGCAGTTTACTAGCGGGAGCCGAGCAGTACTTC
CDR3 protein: CASSLLAGAEQYF
CDR3 length: 13
D gene: TRBD2
V gene: TRBV28
clone size: -
J gene: TRBJ2-7

CDR3 DNA: TGCGCCAGCAGCTTACCCGGGACTAGCGAAAAAACGCAGTATTTT
CDR3 protein: CASSLPGTSEKTQYF
CDR3 length: 15
D gene: TRBD2
V gene: TRBV5-1
clone size: few
J gene: TRBJ2-3

CDR3 DNA: TGTGCCAGCAGCTTAATTAGCGTGTCGGAAACGAAATTCTTC
CDR3 protein: CASSLISVSETKFF
CDR3 length: 14
D gene: -
V gene: TRBV7-9
clone size: -
J gene: TRBJ2-1

CDR3 DNA: TGTGCCATCAGTGACAGTTCCTACAATGAGCAGTTCTTC
CDR3 protein: CAISDSSYNEQFF
CDR3 length: 13
D gene: -
V gene: TRBV10-3
clone size: -
J gene: TRBJ2-1

CDR3 DNA: TGTGCCAGCAGCGCCAGGCAGGGCGGAAGCACAGATACGCAGTATTTT
CDR3 protein: CASSARQGGSTDTQYF
CDR3 length: 16
D gene: -
V gene: TRBV7-2
clone size: large
J gene: TRBJ2-3

CDR3 DNA: TGCAGTGCTAGTCCGGCGGGCTACGAGCAGTACTTC
CDR3 protein: CSASPAGYEQYF
CDR3 length: 12
D gene: -
V gene: TRBV20-1
clone size: -
J gene: TRBJ2-7

CDR3 DNA: TGTGCCAGCTCACCAATTGAGCGGTTACATGGGGAGCAGTACTTC
CDR3 protein: CASSPIERLHGEQYF
CDR3 length: 15
D gene: -
V gene: TRBV18
clone size: -
J gene: TRBJ2-7

CDR3 DNA: TGTGCCAGCAGCTTGGAGGGCCGTCCAGAGACCCAGTACTTC
CDR3 protein: CASSLEGRPETQYF
CDR3 length: 14
D gene: -
V gene: TRBV7-9
clone size: -
J gene: TRBJ2-5

CDR3 DNA: TGTGCCAGCAGCGTCCAGGGGGCTGGAAACACCATATATTTT
CDR3 protein: CASSVQGAGNTIYF
CDR3 length: 14
D gene: TRBD1
V gene: TRBV9
clone size: -
J gene: TRBJ1-3

CDR3 DNA: TGTGCCTGGAGTGTACGGGGGACAGAATCTAACTATGGCTACACCTTC
CDR3 protein: CAWSVRGTESNYGYTF
CDR3 length: 16
D gene: TRBD1
V gene: TRBV30
clone size: once
J gene: TRBJ1-2

CDR3 DNA: TGTGCCAGCAGCTTAGAACTCCTCTATGGCTACACCTTC
CDR3 protein: CASSLELLYGYTF
CDR3 length: 13
D gene: -
V gene: TRBV7-8
clone size: -
J gene: TRBJ1-2

CDR3 DNA: TGCGCCAGCAGCCTTCGACAGGGAACGGACACCATATATTTT
CDR3 protein: CASSLRQGTDTIYF
CDR3 length: 14
D gene: TRBD1
V gene: TRBV4-1
clone size: -
J gene: TRBJ1-3

CDR3 DNA: TGTGCCAGCCGTAGCGGGTTCTACGAGCAGTACTTC
CDR3 protein: CASRSGFYEQYF
CDR3 length: 12
D gene: TRBD2
V gene: TRBV27
clone size: -
J gene: TRBJ2-7

CDR3 DNA: TGTGCCAGTAGGTTGGGGCAAAACTATGGCTACACCTTC
CDR3 protein: CASRLGQNYGYTF
CDR3 length: 13
D gene: -
V gene: TRBV19
clone size: once
J gene: TRBJ1-2

CDR3 DNA: TGTGCCAGCAGACCCACGGGGGGGGCTCCTTCACCCCTCCACTTT
CDR3 protein: CASRPTGGAPSPLHF
CDR3 length: 15
D gene: -
V gene: TRBV28
clone size: -
J gene: TRBJ1-6